This passage covers 21 T cell receptor beta chains from one sample sequenced in a study of cytomegalovirus exposure and HLA in healthy donors. Here immunoSEQ multiplex PCR was the method, and the copy in TCRdb shows in-frame clones only, minus some. The sample lists fewer than 85,000 clones; 70% to 90% were seen once. Sequencing used PBMCs. The receptors originated from a woman between 18 and 29 years old in good health and CMV-seropositive.

This sequence joins TRBV11-2 and TRBJ2-2; D might be TRBD2 (6 bases). The V and J ends lost 3 bases and 1 base respectively, with 9 bases between them. Germline CDR1 reads SGHAT; CDR2 reads FQNNGV. This CDR3 contains 15 residues. The CDR3 sequence is CASSLRGRNTGELFF. The CDR3 region has the DNA TGTGCCAGCAGCTTGCGGGGAAGGAACACCGGGGAGCTGTTTTTT. The full variable domain, completed using reference TRBV11-2 and TRBJ2-2, is EAGVAQSPRYKIIEKRQSVAFWCNPISGHATLYWYQQILGQGPKLLIQFQNNGVVDDSQLPKDRFSAERLKGVDSTLKIQPAKLEDSAVYLCASSLRGRNTGELFFGEGSRLTVL.

This rearrangement joins TRBV12-2 to TRBJ1-5; the table's TRBD1 call for D was not verified on the DNA. TRBV12-2 is tagged as a pseudogene. The CDR3 extends over 16 amino acids. In DNA form, the CDR3 reads TGTGCAAGTCGCAAGACAGGACGGGATAGCAATCAGCCCCAGCATTTT. Encoded protein: CASRKTGRDSNQPQHF.

The rearrangement uses TRBV5-5 and TRBJ2-1, with 10 bases fitting TRBD2. CDR3 size: 19 residues. The trim removed 0 bases at V and 4 bases at J, leaving 13 bases unmatched. CDR1 is SGHKS, CDR2 YYEKEE, per germline (reference sequence). CDR3 region: CASSLGGSGRSRRYNEQFF. CDR3 DNA: TGTGCCAGCAGCTTGGGTGGTAGCGGGAGGTCCAGGAGGTACAATGAGCAGTTCTTC.

The rearrangement uses TRBV4-1 and TRBJ2-3; D is uncertain. Between the trimmed V and J ends, which lost 1 base and 2 bases, there was a span of 16 bases. Per the germline V gene, CDR1 is MGHRA and CDR2 is YSYEKL. CDR3 length: 17 amino acids. CDR3 nucleotides: TGCGCCAGCAGCCAAGGGAGAACTATACATTACACAGATACGCAGTATTTT. Its protein product is CASSQGRTIHYTDTQYF.

The chain couples TRBV4-2 to TRBJ2-5, with a weak D call TRBD2 (7 bases). This CDR3 contains 16 residues. V lost 2 bases to trimming and J lost 4 bases, with 17 bases between them. CDR1 LGHNA and CDR2 YNFKEQ come from the germline V gene. For the CDR3, the DNA is TGTGCCAGCAGCCAACGCCCGGGGGGCCAAGCAGAGACCCAGTACTTC. This sequence encodes CASSQRPGGQAETQYF.

This chain connects TRBV6-5 to TRBJ2-4; 8 nucleotides line up with TRBD1. From germline, CDR1 is MNHEY and CDR2 SVGAGI. The CDR3 is 15 amino acids. Trimming at V came to 5 bases and at J to 6 bases, leaving 9 bases not matched to a gene. The CDR3 loop is CASSQTGVGLNIQYF. CDR3 nucleotide sequence: TGTGCCAGCAGTCAGACAGGGGTTGGGTTAAACATTCAGTACTTC.

The chain links TRBV5-6 to TRBJ1-5; 7 bases align to TRBD1. CDR1 and CDR2 from the germline V gene are SGHDT and YYEEEE. V dropped 4 bases and J dropped 6; count of bases not matched to a gene: 16. The CDR3 contains 17 residues. This CDR3 reads CASSRQGAEEIFQPQHF. The CDR3 DNA is TGTGCCAGCAGCCGACAGGGTGCGGAAGAGATTTTTCAGCCCCAGCATTTT.

V and J are TRBV29-1 and TRBJ2-1, with 7 bases matching TRBD1. V was pared by 4 bases and J by 3 bases, with 6 bases of the junction left unmatched. CDR1 and CDR2 from the germline V gene are SQVTM and ANQGSEA. The CDR3 contains 14 residues. CDR3 coding DNA: TGCAGCGTTGTTTTCTGGACAGGCTACAATGAGCAGTTCTTC. Its protein is CSVVFWTGYNEQFF.

This sequence joins TRBV10-1 and TRBJ2-7, with unresolved D. The V and J ends lost 7 bases and 5 bases respectively, with 6 bases between them. This CDR3 is built from 10 residues. Germline-derived CDR1 and CDR2 are WNHNN and SYGVQD (reference sequence). CDR3 protein: CASNADEQYF. Written as DNA, the CDR3 is TGCGCCAGCAACGCGGACGAGCAGTACTTC.

The gene calls are TRBV2 and TRBJ2-2; TRBD1 is a possible D gene (6 bases). V lost 7 bases and J 5 bases, leaving 17 bases between the germline ends. Germline-derived CDR1 and CDR2 are SNHLY and FYNNEI. The CDR3 runs to 15 residues. The CDR3 spells CASTPARDITGELFF. In nucleotides, the CDR3 is TGTGCCAGCACCCCTGCACGGGACATAACCGGGGAGCTGTTTTTT.

A note on this clone: Within the sample, other DNA sequences also encode this same CDR3. This chain joins TRBV15 and TRBJ2-7; weak D call: TRBD2 (5 bases). The CDR3 length is 14 residues. Trimming removed 1 base at V and 0 bases at J, with 7 bases between. CDR1 and CDR2 (germline): LNHNV, YYDKDF (reference sequence). The CDR3 region is CATSRGGSSYEQYF. Here the CDR3 DNA reads TGTGCCACCAGCAGAGGAGGGAGCTCCTACGAGCAGTACTTC.

The chain links TRBV29-1 to TRBJ2-1; TRBD2 aligns across 8 bases. Germline CDR1 SQVTM, CDR2 ANQGSEA. V was clipped by 6 bases and J by 14 bases; unmatched bases: 9. The CDR3 spans 11 residues. The CDR3 DNA reads as TGCAGCGTCCTCCTATCCGGGGGGGAGTTCTTC. This encodes CSVLLSGGEFF.

The chain is built from TRBV27 and TRBJ2-2, with D possibly TRBD2 on 7 matching bases. From germline, CDR1 is MNHEY and CDR2 SMNVEV (reference sequence). The CDR3 runs to 17 residues. Trimming took off 6 bases at V and 8 bases at J, with 25 bases between the two ends. The chain's CDR3 is CASSFPTGAGVPGELFF. The CDR3 DNA is TGTGCCAGCAGCTTCCCCACGGGGGCGGGAGTTCCGGGGGAGCTGTTTTTT.

The V call is TRBV10-3, the J call TRBJ2-1; D might be TRBD2 (7 bases). CDR1 and CDR2 from the germline V gene are ENHRY and SYGVKD. V lost 7 bases and J 5 bases, leaving 15 bases between the germline ends. This CDR3 spans 14 amino acids. DNA for the CDR3: TGTGCCATCAAGGGGGGGGCCCTAGACAATGAGCAGTTCTTC. As protein: CAIKGGALDNEQFF.

CDR3 in amino acids: CASSFGQGNEQFF. As DNA, the CDR3 is TGTGCCAGCAGTTTTGGGCAGGGAAATGAGCAGTTCTTC. The chain recombines TRBV27 with TRBJ2-1; the D gene is possibly TRBD1 (5 bases). The CDR3 consists of 13 residues. Germline values: CDR1 MNHEY, CDR2 SMNVEV (reference sequence). V lost 3 bases and J 7 bases, leaving 10 bases between the germline ends.

Of note for this clone: Compared with germline, one end of the junction differs, possibly owing to a read error. The genes are TRBV7-7 and TRBJ2-1, with 9 bases lining up with TRBD2. The CDR3 is made up of 13 amino acids. Germline V CDR1 and CDR2: SSHAT, FNYEAQ (reference sequence). The CDR3 DNA is TGTGCTAGCAGCCCCTCGCGGGGGGGAGAGCAGTTCTTC. This codes for CASSPSRGGEQFF.

The gene calls are TRBV28 and TRBJ1-2; 10 bases agree with TRBD1. Per germline, CDR1 MDHEN and CDR2 SYDVKM. J was trimmed by 7 bases and V by 6 bases; bases with no gene match: 8. The CDR3 covers 14 residues. CDR3 nucleotide sequence: TGTGCCAGCAGCCCCCGACAGGGGGCGCGTGGCTACACCTTC. Translation gives CASSPRQGARGYTF.

The V call is TRBV6-6, the J call TRBJ1-1; a possible D gene is TRBD1 (5 bases). The V gene's germline CDR1 is MNHNY and CDR2 SVGAGI (reference sequence). The CDR3 runs 11 residues. CDR3 in amino acids: CVTGTNTEAFF. CDR3 in DNA: TGTGTCACAGGCACGAACACTGAAGCTTTCTTT.

This chain joins TRBV6-1 and TRBJ2-3; TRBD1 might be the D (5 bases). The CDR3 is 12 amino acids. Germline CDR1 MNHNS, CDR2 SASEGT. The V end was cut by 7 bases, the J end by 3 bases, with 8 bases between. DNA of the CDR3: TGTGCCAGCAATGGACAAACAGATACGCAGTATTTT. Protein: CASNGQTDTQYF.

DNA for the CDR3: TGCGCCAGCAGCCAAATTCGACAGGGCAATTCACCCCTCCACTTT. Translation: CASSQIRQGNSPLHF. This chain uses TRBV4-3 with TRBJ1-6; 7 bases are shared with TRBD1. The CDR3 is 15 amino acids. Losses at the gene ends were 2 bases for V and 7 bases for J; bases not matched to a gene: 5. Germline V gene sequence: CDR1 LGHNA, CDR2 YSLEER.

This clone has only a few counts. The CDR3 reads CASFGDYGYTF. CDR3 sequence (DNA): TGCGCCAGCTTCGGAGACTATGGCTACACCTTC. The rearrangement uses TRBV5-1 and TRBJ1-2; no firm D call. V lost 7 bases to trimming and J lost 3 bases, with 7 bases between them. CDR1 is SGHRS and CDR2 is YFSETQ in the germline V gene. This CDR3 region has 11 residues.